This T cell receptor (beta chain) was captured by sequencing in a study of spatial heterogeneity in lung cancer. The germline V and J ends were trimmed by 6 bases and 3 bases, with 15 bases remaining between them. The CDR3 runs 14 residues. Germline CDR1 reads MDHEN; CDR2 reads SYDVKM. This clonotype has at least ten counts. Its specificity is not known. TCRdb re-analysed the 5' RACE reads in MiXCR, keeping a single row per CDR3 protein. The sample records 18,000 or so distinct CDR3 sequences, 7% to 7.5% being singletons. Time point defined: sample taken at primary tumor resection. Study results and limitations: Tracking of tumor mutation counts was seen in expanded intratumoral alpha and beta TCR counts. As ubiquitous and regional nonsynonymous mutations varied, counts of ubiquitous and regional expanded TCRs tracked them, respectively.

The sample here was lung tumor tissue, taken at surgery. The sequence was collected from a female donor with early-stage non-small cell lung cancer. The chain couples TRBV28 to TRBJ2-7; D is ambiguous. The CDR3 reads CASRADTSRYEQYF. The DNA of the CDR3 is TGTGCCAGCAGGGCGGATACTTCCCGCTACGAGCAGTACTTC.